This T cell receptor (beta chain) originates from a study of T cells after yellow fever vaccination. Study-level points and caveats: Abundant contaminating clonotypes from the bulk population could appear in FACS-sorted repertoires. Post-booster reappearance was seen for most primary-vaccination clones (around 96% CD4, 88% CD8).

One entry per CDR3 protein results from TCRdb running MiXCR on the 5' RACE reads. Among some 300,000 distinct CDR3 sequences listed, around 8.6% were seen once. As to this clonotype: What it binds is unknown.

The input for sequencing was CD4+ T cells sorted from PBMCs, taken 5 days after the yellow fever booster vaccination. This receptor was identified in a man aged 18 to 29 who received the YFV17D yellow fever vaccine.

CDR3 residues: CATSSGGEPNQPQHF. The CDR3 DNA reads as TGTGCCACCAGCAGCGGAGGGGAACCGAATCAGCCCCAGCATTTT. The rearrangement uses TRBV15 and TRBJ1-5; weak D call: TRBD1 (5 bases). The CDR3 is made up of 15 amino acids. Deletions cut 3 bases from V and 4 bases from J, with 13 bases between. The germline V gene encodes CDR1 LNHNV and CDR2 YYDKDF (reference sequence).